A selection of T cell receptor beta chains follows, all from one sample in a study of cytomegalovirus exposure and HLA in healthy donors. Repertoires were generated with immunoSEQ multiplex PCR, while TCRdb's copy carries only in-frame clones and drops some. The table shows over 75,000 clones, with over 60% occurring only once. The source material was PBMCs. The receptors here all came from a female donor in good health and CMV-seronegative. Both conserved end residues are part of each CDR3. The order of the fields is clone size, J gene, V gene, D gene, CDR3 DNA, CDR3 protein. D genes are given only for firm matches. Clone size is given for some rows only: seen once, a few or many times, or a class if the clone is expanded.

.	TRBJ1-5	TRBV16	.	TGTGCCAGCAGCCAATCGGGGAGGGTGGGGAGTAGCAATCAGCCCCAGCATTTT	CASSQSGRVGSSNQPQHF
few	TRBJ2-7	TRBV6-5	.	TGTGCCAGCAGTTACTCGTCTAGCGTAACCTACGAGCAGTACTTC	CASSYSSSVTYEQYF
.	TRBJ1-4	TRBV6-1	.	TGTGCCAGCAGTGCTCTTGGGGGGGGAAATGAAAAACTGTTTTTT	CASSALGGGNEKLFF
.	TRBJ2-7	TRBV2	.	TGTGCCAGCACCCCCAGCTCCTACGAGCAGTACTTC	CASTPSSYEQYF
few	TRBJ1-1	TRBV5-1	TRBD1	TGCGCCAGCAGAACAGAGGACAGGTTGGGAACTGAAGCTTTCTTT	CASRTEDRLGTEAFF
.	TRBJ1-1	TRBV28	.	TGTGCCAGCAGTTTATCCACTTTACAGGGAGTAGTCACTGAAGCTTTCTTT	CASSLSTLQGVVTEAFF
.	TRBJ1-5	TRBV7-2	TRBD1	TGTGCCAGCAGCCCCGAGGGACAGGGAGGTCAGCCCCAGCATTTT	CASSPEGQGGQPQHF
.	TRBJ1-6	TRBV19	TRBD1	TGTGCCAGCACCACAGGGGGTAATTCACCCCTCCACTTT	CASTTGGNSPLHF
.	TRBJ2-1	TRBV9	.	TGTGCCAGCAGCGTAAGGGGCGGATCTATCCTTTGGAATGAGCAGTTCTTC	CASSVRGGSILWNEQFF
.	TRBJ1-3	TRBV5-1	.	TGCGCCAGCAGCTCGACAGGCGCGGCGGACGGAAACACCATATATTTT	CASSSTGAADGNTIYF
few	TRBJ2-7	TRBV7-2	TRBD2	TGTGCCAGCAGCCCGCAGACTAGCGGGTACGAGCAGTACTTC	CASSPQTSGYEQYF
once	TRBJ1-1	TRBV7-9	.	TGTGCCAGCAGCTACGGTGGAGGGGCCACTGAAGCTTTCTTT	CASSYGGGATEAFF
.	TRBJ1-1	TRBV11-2	.	TGTGCCACCGGAGGGAGGGGCCTTAACACTGAAGCTTTCTTT	CATGGRGLNTEAFF